Sequencing of this T cell receptor (beta chain) was carried out in a study of beta chain features in type 1 diabetes. The wider study: Comparable age, gender and cell yields were observed in patients relative to healthy donors. Regarding the study as a whole: For patients and controls alike, PCR might favor shorter templates to the same degree. Junctions at VDJ sites from type 1 diabetes patients had fewer insertions and more deletions.

In the case of this clone: What it binds is unknown.

In germline, CDR1 is LNHNV, CDR2 YYDKDF (reference sequence). The CDR3 has 15 residues. The V gene lost 8 bases and the J gene lost 0 bases, with 15 bases spanning the gap. Sequencing targeted expressed TCRB transcripts, as all isolated RNA had been reverse transcribed. The table came from immunoSEQ multiplex PCR; TCRdb's copy has only in-frame clones and leaves some out. The sample has under 950,000 clones, roughly 15% seen once. V is TRBV15 and J is TRBJ2-3; D gene uncertain. Sequencing input: naive CD4+ T cells from blood. The sequence derives from a woman aged 18-29 years in good health. The CDR3 nucleotides are TGTGCCACCGGGGTCGGTTTAACTAGCACAGATACGCAGTATTTT. Its protein product is CATGVGLTSTDTQYF.